The 29 T cell receptor beta chains below all came from one sample that was sequenced in a study of blood T cell repertoires in COVID-19. The repertoire was sequenced with immunoSEQ multiplex PCR; TCRdb's copy has only in-frame clones and lacks some. The sample consists of 200,000 to 250,000 clones, nearly 90% of them appearing once. Sequencing was done on a sample of PBMCs or T cells enriched from blood (not recorded which). The source is a man between 25 and 39 years old who had recovered from COVID-19.

The rearrangement uses TRBV5-1 and TRBJ2-2; 7 positions match TRBD2. From germline, CDR1 is SGHRS and CDR2 YFSETQ. The ends lost 3 bases at V and 1 base at J; junction bases unmatched: 15. The CDR3 sequence is 19 residues long. CDR3 loop: CASSSTLLAPAMNTGELFF. The DNA for the CDR3 is TGCGCCAGCAGCTCCACGTTACTAGCGCCCGCTATGAACACCGGGGAGCTGTTTTTT.

This chain links TRBV30 with TRBJ1-2; 7 nucleotides line up with TRBD1. The germline V gene encodes CDR1 GTSNPN and CDR2 SVGIG (reference sequence). The CDR3 contains 16 residues. J was trimmed by 2 bases and V by 7 bases; bases with no gene match: 16. The CDR3 nucleotides read TGTGCCTTTTATAACCGAGACAGGGAGGTCAACTATGGCTACACCTTC. This encodes CAFYNRDREVNYGYTF.

This clone was found many times. The chain recombines TRBV19 with TRBJ2-2, with D possibly being TRBD2 (6 bases). This CDR3 is 15 amino acids long. CDR1 is LNHDA and CDR2 is SQIVND in the germline V gene (reference sequence). V was pared by 3 bases and J by 5 bases, with 13 bases between. In DNA form, the CDR3 reads TGTGCCAGTAGTATCGTAGGGCGGGATACCGGGGAGCTGTTTTTT. This sequence encodes CASSIVGRDTGELFF.

The J gene is TRBJ1-1, the V gene TRBV15; no definite D call. V dropped 0 bases and J dropped 5 bases, with 10 bases sitting between them. The V gene's germline CDR1 is LNHNV and CDR2 YYDKDF (reference sequence). The CDR3 runs 14 residues. The chain's CDR3 is CATSRDTRVTEAFF. CDR3 bases: TGTGCCACCAGCAGAGATACGAGGGTTACTGAAGCTTTCTTT.

This chain links TRBV11-1 with TRBJ1-6, with a possible D match to TRBD1 (5 bases). This CDR3 spans 14 amino acids. Per germline, CDR1 SGHAT and CDR2 FQDESV (reference sequence). With 0 bases removed from V and 10 bases from J, the gap between germline ends came to 10 bases. The DNA of the CDR3 is TGTGCCAGCAGCTTAGCGCGGACACCCTCACCCCTCCACTTT. It encodes CASSLARTPSPLHF.

This clone occurred once. This chain connects TRBV3-1 (or the pseudogene TRBV3-2) to TRBJ2-7; 7 bases are a match to TRBD2. This CDR3 is built from 14 residues. Germline loops: CDR1 LGHDT, CDR2 YNNKEL (reference sequence). The trim removed 3 bases at V and 0 bases at J, leaving 2 bases unmatched. CDR3 coding DNA: TGTGCCAGCAGCCATCGGACTAGCTCCTACGAGCAGTACTTC. This encodes CASSHRTSSYEQYF.

This clone was counted a single time. This rearrangement joins TRBV27 to TRBJ1-5, with unresolved D. The CDR3 contains 17 residues. Germline lookup yields CDR1 MNHEY and CDR2 SMNVEV (reference sequence). Trimming shortened V by 2 bases and J by 3 bases, and 17 bases separated the two germline ends. CDR3 sequence (DNA): TGTGCCAGCAGTTTAAATTCCGTGGTACAGAACAATCAGCCCCAGCATTTT. Protein: CASSLNSVVQNNQPQHF.

This clone came up once. The chain joins TRBV7-2 to TRBJ2-7, with TRBD1 matching over 9 bases. Per the germline V gene, CDR1 is SGHTA and CDR2 is FQGNSA. The CDR3 is 14 residues long. V was clipped by 4 bases and J by 5 bases; unmatched bases: 6. CDR3 sequence (DNA): TGTGCCAGCAGCTCCGGGACAGGGATCAACGAGCAGTACTTC. Translating it yields CASSSGTGINEQYF.

The chain recombines TRBV12-2 with TRBJ2-7; the D segment call TRBD2 is taken from the table without a DNA check. TRBV12-2 is marked as a pseudogene. The CDR3 is made up of 13 amino acids. This CDR3 reads CASRLCLAGEQYF. The CDR3 DNA is TGTGCAAGTCGCTTATGCCTAGCGGGCGAGCAGTACTTC.

The chain uses TRBV29-1 and TRBJ2-2, with 7 positions matching TRBD1. Germline V lookup: CDR1 SQVTM, CDR2 ANQGSEA. The CDR3 length is 15 residues. V dropped 6 bases and J dropped 0; count of bases not matched to a gene: 7. The CDR3 region is CSVVTGTANTGELFF. The CDR3 DNA follows: TGCAGCGTCGTGACCGGGACAGCGAACACCGGGGAGCTGTTTTTT.

This clone has only a few counts. CDR3 residues: CASSVNREAFF. In DNA, the CDR3 is TGTGCCAGCAGCGTGAACAGGGAAGCTTTCTTT. The chain carries TRBV7-9 and TRBJ1-1; D perhaps matches TRBD1 (5 bases). CDR1 and CDR2 (germline): SEHNR, FQNEAQ (reference sequence). CDR3 length: 11 residues. Trimming stripped 5 bases from V and 8 bases from J, with 9 bases between.

The rearrangement joins TRBV5-1 to TRBJ2-7, with 7 bases aligning to TRBD2. Germline V gene data show CDR1 as SGHRS and CDR2 as YFSETQ. CDR3 size: 17 residues. Trimming removed 2 bases from V and 4 bases from J; junction bases left unmatched: 15. The chain's CDR3 is CASSFTQTSPPYYEQYF. CDR3 DNA sequence: TGCGCCAGCAGCTTTACCCAGACTAGCCCACCCTATTACGAGCAGTACTTC.

The chain uses TRBV5-1 and TRBJ1-4; D gene unclear. The CDR3 spans 12 residues. V shed 5 bases and J shed 10 bases, with 12 bases lying between them. The germline CDR1 and CDR2 sequences are SGHRS and YFSETQ. CDR3 in amino acids: CASREGPGKLFF. The CDR3 nucleotides read TGCGCCAGCAGGGAGGGCCCGGGAAAACTGTTTTTT.

This chain connects TRBV18 to TRBJ1-2; D is perhaps TRBD1 (5 bases). The CDR3 sequence is 14 residues long. The germline V gene encodes CDR1 KGHSH and CDR2 LQKENI. Deletions cut 0 bases from V and 6 bases from J, with 11 bases between. The CDR3 sequence: CASSPPGRADGYTF. The CDR3 nucleotides read TGTGCCAGCTCACCACCGGGCAGGGCTGATGGCTACACCTTC.

The gene calls are TRBV19 and TRBJ1-2; D uncertain. Germline lookup yields CDR1 LNHDA and CDR2 SQIVND (reference sequence). The CDR3 is 14 residues long. V was pared by 3 bases and J by 3 bases, with 11 bases between. For the CDR3, the DNA is TGTGCCAGTAGTATCTTTCGTTCGGACTATGGCTACACCTTC. Translating gives CASSIFRSDYGYTF.

The chain carries TRBV5-8 and TRBJ1-4; TRBD1 is a possible D gene (6 bases). CDR1 and CDR2 from the germline V gene are SGHTS and YDEGEE. The CDR3 length is 13 residues. Trimming shortened V by 1 base and J by 8 bases, and 9 bases separated the two germline ends. CDR3 in DNA: TGTGCCAGCAGCTTGTTCAGGGGCGAAAAACTGTTTTTT. Its protein is CASSLFRGEKLFF.

This chain connects TRBV12-3 or TRBV12-4 to TRBJ1-1, with 7 bases matching TRBD1. The CDR3 is made up of 13 amino acids. The trim removed 1 base at V and 11 bases at J, leaving 7 bases unmatched. CDR3 in DNA: TGTGCCAGCAGTTTAGGGACAGGAGTAGAGGCTTTCTTT. Protein sequence: CASSLGTGVEAFF.

About this clone: The sample contains more than one DNA sequence encoding this CDR3. V is TRBV5-1 and J is TRBJ1-4; D is ambiguous. CDR3 length equals 14 residues. V was pared by 0 bases and J by 2 bases, with 5 bases between. Germline lookup yields CDR1 SGHRS and CDR2 YFSETQ. The CDR3: CASSLGRTNEKLFF. Here the CDR3 DNA reads TGCGCCAGCAGCTTGGGCAGGACTAATGAAAAACTGTTTTTT.

This chain joins TRBV27 and TRBJ1-2; 7 bases line up with TRBD1. The CDR3 extends over 13 amino acids. Germline CDR1 is MNHEY and CDR2 is SMNVEV (reference sequence). J was trimmed by 8 bases and V by 7 bases; bases with no gene match: 10. The CDR3 bases are TGTGCCAGCATCGGACAGGCCCACTGGGGCTACACCTTC. Residues: CASIGQAHWGYTF.

The rearrangement uses TRBV2 and TRBJ1-3; no firm D call. V gave up 3 bases and J gave up 7 bases, with 10 bases separating them. This CDR3 contains 13 residues. The germline CDR1 and CDR2 sequences are SNHLY and FYNNEI. The CDR3 sequence is CASSEGGLNTIYF. In DNA, the CDR3 is TGTGCCAGCAGTGAGGGAGGGTTGAACACCATATATTTT.

This chain connects TRBV3-1 (or the pseudogene TRBV3-2) to TRBJ2-3; D is uncertain. Between the trimmed V and J ends, which lost 1 base and 4 bases, there was a span of 18 bases. Germline assignment: CDR1 LGHDT and CDR2 YNNKEL (reference sequence). CDR3 size: 17 residues. CDR3 in DNA: TGTGCCAGCAGCCAAGTGAATTCAAACTCCCAGGCAGATACGCAGTATTTT. This sequence encodes CASSQVNSNSQADTQYF.

The chain is built from TRBV6-5 and TRBJ1-3; the D is unclear. The V end lost 6 bases, the J end lost 3 bases, and 15 bases lay between the germline ends. Germline V gene lookup returns CDR1 MNHEY and CDR2 SVGAGI. This CDR3 spans 15 amino acids. CDR3 residues: CASSPPAQRGNTIYF. DNA for the CDR3: TGTGCCAGCAGCCCACCGGCCCAGCGTGGAAACACCATATATTTT.

This clone has a single count. The chain carries TRBV7-9 and TRBJ1-1, with unresolved D. This CDR3 is 13 amino acids long. Germline CDR1 is SEHNR and CDR2 is FQNEAQ (reference sequence). With 6 bases removed from V and 4 bases from J, the gap between germline ends came to 12 bases. This chain's CDR3 is CASSSLIGTEAFF. In DNA, the CDR3 is TGTGCCAGCAGTTCACTTATTGGCACTGAAGCTTTCTTT.

V usage is TRBV7-2 and J usage is TRBJ1-4; D may be TRBD1 (6 bases). The CDR3 totals 15 residues. Germline V gene sequence: CDR1 SGHTA, CDR2 FQGNSA. Trimming stripped 0 bases from V and 5 bases from J, with 10 bases between. The CDR3 loop reads CASSLAFQGNEKLFF. The CDR3 DNA is TGTGCCAGCAGCTTAGCGTTCCAGGGGAATGAAAAACTGTTTTTT.

The chain has TRBV27 and TRBJ2-7, with 9 bases matching TRBD1. This CDR3 has 14 residues. Losses at the gene ends were 6 bases for V and 7 bases for J; bases not matched to a gene: 10. Germline V gives CDR1 MNHEY, CDR2 SMNVEV (reference sequence). The CDR3 sequence is CASRRRQGVREQYF. The CDR3, as DNA: TGTGCCAGCAGGCGCCGACAGGGGGTTCGAGAGCAGTACTTC.

The chain combines TRBV25-1 with TRBJ1-4; possibly TRBD1 for D (6 bases). Germline V lookup: CDR1 MGHDK, CDR2 SYGVNS. The CDR3 extends over 12 amino acids. The germline V and J ends were trimmed by 2 bases and 8 bases, with 6 bases remaining between them. In DNA, the CDR3 is TGTGCCAGCAGTGAACAGGGGGAAAAACTGTTTTTT. Amino acids: CASSEQGEKLFF.

This clone appeared a single time. Other nucleotide sequences in the sample specify the same CDR3. This sequence joins TRBV29-1 and TRBJ1-1; D is undetermined. The CDR3 has 12 amino acids. V lost 4 bases to trimming and J lost 5 bases, with 11 bases between them. Germline CDR1 reads SQVTM; CDR2 reads ANQGSEA. The CDR3 bases are TGCAGCGTTGCTGAGGGTCGGACTGAAGCTTTCTTT. Encoded protein: CSVAEGRTEAFF.

The J gene is TRBJ2-1, the V gene TRBV7-2, with TRBD2 matching over 7 bases. CDR1 is SGHTA, CDR2 FQGNSA, per germline. The J segment lost 10 bases and the V segment lost 8 bases, leaving 5 bases of the junction unmatched. The CDR3 sequence is 11 residues long. The CDR3 DNA sequence: TGTGCCAGCGGGCTAGCGGCCGAGCAGTTCTTC. Amino acids: CASGLAAEQFF.

The table lists this clone with a count of one. V usage is TRBV4-2 and J usage is TRBJ1-2; D not resolved. V gave up 0 bases and J gave up 6 bases, with 14 bases separating them. The CDR3 loop spans 15 amino acids. Germline loops: CDR1 LGHNA, CDR2 YNFKEQ. DNA of the CDR3: TGTGCCAGCAGCCAAGATCCTCACCGGGAAAATGGCTACACCTTC. It codes for CASSQDPHRENGYTF.